A single T cell receptor (beta chain) is shown here with its context. Its antigen is unidentified. The data were obtained in a study of cytomegalovirus exposure and HLA in healthy donors. The ends lost 4 bases at V and 8 bases at J; junction bases unmatched: 7. CDR3 size: 13 residues. The germline V gene encodes CDR1 SQVTM and CDR2 ANQGSEA. General observations from the study: In vitro experiments confirmed that three CMV-associated chains were specific for CMV antigens. Among TCR beta chains, those listed as cytomegalovirus-associated numbered over 150.

These donors were members of the approximately 110-subject validation cohort, a group separate from the approximately 670-subject first cohort. Profiled with immunoSEQ multiplex PCR; TCRdb holds only in-frame clones, not every one. The sample shows some 120,000 clones, about 88% of them seen only once. J is TRBJ2-1 and V is TRBV29-1, with TRBD1 identical over 8 bases. The specimen was PBMCs. The TCR sequence derives from a woman between 18 and 29 years old in good health and CMV-seronegative. The CDR3 spells CSVGQGSKDEQFF. As DNA, the CDR3 is TGCAGCGTTGGACAGGGGAGTAAGGATGAGCAGTTCTTC.